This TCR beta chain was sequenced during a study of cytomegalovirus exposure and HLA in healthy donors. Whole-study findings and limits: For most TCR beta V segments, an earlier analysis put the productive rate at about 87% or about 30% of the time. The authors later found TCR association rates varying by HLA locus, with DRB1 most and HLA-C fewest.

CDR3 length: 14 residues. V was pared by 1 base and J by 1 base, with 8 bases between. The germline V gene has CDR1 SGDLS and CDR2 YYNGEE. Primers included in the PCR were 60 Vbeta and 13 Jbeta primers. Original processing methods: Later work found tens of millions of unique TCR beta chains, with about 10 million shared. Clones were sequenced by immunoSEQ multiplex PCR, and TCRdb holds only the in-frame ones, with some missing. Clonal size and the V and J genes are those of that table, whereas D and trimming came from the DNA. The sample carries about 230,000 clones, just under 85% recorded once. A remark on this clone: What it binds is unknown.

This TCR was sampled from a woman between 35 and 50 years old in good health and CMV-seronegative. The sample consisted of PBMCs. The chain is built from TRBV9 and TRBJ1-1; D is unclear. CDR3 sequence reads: CASSVSGSNTEAFF. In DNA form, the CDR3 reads TGTGCCAGCAGCGTAAGCGGCTCGAACACTGAAGCTTTCTTT.